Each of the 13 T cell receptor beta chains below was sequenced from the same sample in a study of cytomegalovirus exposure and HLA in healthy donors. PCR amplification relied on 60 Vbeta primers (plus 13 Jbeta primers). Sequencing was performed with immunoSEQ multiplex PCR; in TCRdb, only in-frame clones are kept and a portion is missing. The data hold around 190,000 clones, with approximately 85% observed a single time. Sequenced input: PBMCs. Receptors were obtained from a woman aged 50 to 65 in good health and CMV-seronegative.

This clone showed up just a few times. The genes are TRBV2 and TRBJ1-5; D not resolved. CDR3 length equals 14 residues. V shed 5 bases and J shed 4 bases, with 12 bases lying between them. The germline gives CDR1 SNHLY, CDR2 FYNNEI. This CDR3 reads CASSPRPENQPQHF. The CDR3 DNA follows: TGTGCCAGCAGTCCGCGGCCGGAGAATCAGCCCCAGCATTTT.

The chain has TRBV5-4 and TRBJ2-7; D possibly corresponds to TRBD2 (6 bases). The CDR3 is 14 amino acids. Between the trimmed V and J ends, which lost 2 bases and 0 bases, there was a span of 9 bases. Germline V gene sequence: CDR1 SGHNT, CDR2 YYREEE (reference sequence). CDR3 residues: CASSFSGSSYEQYF. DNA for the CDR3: TGTGCCAGCAGCTTCTCCGGGAGCTCCTACGAGCAGTACTTC.

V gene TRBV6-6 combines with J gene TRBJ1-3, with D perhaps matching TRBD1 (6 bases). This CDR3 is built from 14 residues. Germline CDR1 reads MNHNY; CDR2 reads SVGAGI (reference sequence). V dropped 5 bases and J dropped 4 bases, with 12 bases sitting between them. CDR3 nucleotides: TGTGCCAGCAGTGCGTACAGGGACGGAAACACCATATATTTT. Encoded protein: CASSAYRDGNTIYF.

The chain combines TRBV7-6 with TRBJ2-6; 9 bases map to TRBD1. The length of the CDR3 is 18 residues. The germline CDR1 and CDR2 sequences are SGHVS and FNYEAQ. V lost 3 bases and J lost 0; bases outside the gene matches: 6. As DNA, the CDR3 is TGTGCCAGCAGCTTGGGGACAGGGCGAGGCTCTGGGGCCAACGTCCTGACTTTC. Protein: CASSLGTGRGSGANVLTF.

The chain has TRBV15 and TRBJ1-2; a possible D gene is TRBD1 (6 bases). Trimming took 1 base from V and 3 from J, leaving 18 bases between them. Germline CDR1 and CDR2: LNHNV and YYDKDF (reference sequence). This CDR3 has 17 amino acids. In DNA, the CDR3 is TGTGCCACCAGCAGAGGTAATCCTGTCAGGGGCGACTATGGCTACACCTTC. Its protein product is CATSRGNPVRGDYGYTF.

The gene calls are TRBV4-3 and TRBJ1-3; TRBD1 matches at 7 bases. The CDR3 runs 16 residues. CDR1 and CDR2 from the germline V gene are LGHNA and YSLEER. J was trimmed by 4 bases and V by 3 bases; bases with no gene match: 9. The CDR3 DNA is TGCGCCAGCAGCCAGGGACGACAGGGCGGGGGAAACACCATATATTTT. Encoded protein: CASSQGRQGGGNTIYF.

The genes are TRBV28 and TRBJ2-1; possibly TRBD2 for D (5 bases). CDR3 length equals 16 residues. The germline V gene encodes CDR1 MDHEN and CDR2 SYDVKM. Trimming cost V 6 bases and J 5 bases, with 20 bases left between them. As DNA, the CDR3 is TGTGCCAGCAGGAACGTTTGGGAGACGGGTAACAATGAGCAGTTCTTC. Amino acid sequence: CASRNVWETGNNEQFF.

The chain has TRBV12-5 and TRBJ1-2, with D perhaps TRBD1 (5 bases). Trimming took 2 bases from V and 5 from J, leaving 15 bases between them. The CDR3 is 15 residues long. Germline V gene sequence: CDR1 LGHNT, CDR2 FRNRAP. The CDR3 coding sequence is TGTGCTAGTGGTTTGACCAGGGTTTATCTATATGGCTACACCTTC. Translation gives CASGLTRVYLYGYTF.

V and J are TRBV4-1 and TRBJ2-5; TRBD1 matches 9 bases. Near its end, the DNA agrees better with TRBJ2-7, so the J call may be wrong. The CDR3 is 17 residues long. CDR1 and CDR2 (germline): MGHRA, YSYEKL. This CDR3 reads CASSQDLTGGIKNEQYF. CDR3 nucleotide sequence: TGCGCCAGCAGCCAAGATCTTACAGGGGGCATCAAAAACGAGCAGTACTTC.

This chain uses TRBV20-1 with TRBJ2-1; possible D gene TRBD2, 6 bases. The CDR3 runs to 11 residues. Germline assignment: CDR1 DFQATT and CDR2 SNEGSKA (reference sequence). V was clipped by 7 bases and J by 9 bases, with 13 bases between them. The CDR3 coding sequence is TGCAGTGAGACTAGATTTACTGAGCAGTTCTTC. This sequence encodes CSETRFTEQFF.

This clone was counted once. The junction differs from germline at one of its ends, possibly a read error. CDR3: CANSFSASGAYEQYF. The CDR3 bases are TGCGCCAACAGCTTTTCGGCTAGCGGAGCCTACGAGCAGTACTTC. The gene calls are TRBV5-1 and TRBJ2-7, with 7 bases aligning to TRBD2. CDR1 SGHRS and CDR2 YFSETQ come from the germline V gene. CDR3 length equals 15 residues. Full variable domain (rest looked up from reference TRBV5-1 and TRBJ2-7): KAGVTQTPRYLIKTRGQQVTLSCSPISGHRSVSWYQQTPGQGLQFLFEYFSETQRNKGNFPGRFSGRQFSNSRSEMNVSTLELGDSALYLCANSFSASGAYEQYFGPGTRLTVT.

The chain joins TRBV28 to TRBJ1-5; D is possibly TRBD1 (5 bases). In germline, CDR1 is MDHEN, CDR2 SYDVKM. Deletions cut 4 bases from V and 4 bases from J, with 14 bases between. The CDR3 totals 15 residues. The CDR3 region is CASSWATGDNQPQHF. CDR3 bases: TGTGCCAGCAGTTGGGCTACAGGAGATAATCAGCCCCAGCATTTT.

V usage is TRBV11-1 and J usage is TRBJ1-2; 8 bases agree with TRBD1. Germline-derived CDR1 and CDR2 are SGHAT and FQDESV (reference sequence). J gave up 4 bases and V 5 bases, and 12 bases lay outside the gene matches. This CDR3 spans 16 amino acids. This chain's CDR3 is CASSVWTGSKLYGYTF. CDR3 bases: TGTGCCAGCAGCGTATGGACAGGGTCAAAACTCTATGGCTACACCTTC.